These T cell receptor beta chains were read from a single sample in a study of blood T cell repertoires in COVID-19. Produced via immunoSEQ multiplex PCR; TCRdb's table is partial and in-frame only. The sample contains fewer than 250,000 clones, 85% to 90% of which appear only once. Input material: peripheral blood. The receptor set was obtained from a man aged 45-65 years with acute or convalescent COVID-19. Each CDR3 is given with its conserved first and last residue.

j_call	v_call	cdr3_aa
TRBJ2-2	TRBV19	CASTPTANTGELFF
TRBJ1-1	TRBV5-4	CASRRAAGNTEAFF
TRBJ2-5	TRBV2	CASTRGTGQETQYF
TRBJ2-1	TRBV28	CASRRGFNEQFF
TRBJ1-5	TRBV19	CASRQGAGNQPQHF
TRBJ1-2	TRBV5-5	CASSLTADRGSYGYTF
TRBJ2-3	TRBV14	CASSQQGTSVDTQYF
TRBJ1-2	TRBV4-1	CASSQGGGADGYTF
TRBJ1-6	TRBV7-9	CASRRDRNSYNSPLHF
TRBJ1-1	TRBV14	CASSFSAGQGPTEAFF
TRBJ1-3	TRBV7-9	CASSSVISGNTIYF
TRBJ2-7	TRBV11-2	CASSLVSPNEQYF
TRBJ1-2	TRBV5-4	CASSFQGVAYGYTF
TRBJ2-3	TRBV7-8	CASSSLGGPYGTDTQYF
TRBJ2-7	TRBV24-1	CATSDPGLPYEQYF
TRBJ1-2	TRBV6-6	CASIEGQASAGYTF
TRBJ1-5	TRBV5-5	CASSLVGQPQHF
TRBJ1-1	TRBV7-9	CASSPTGVKAEAFF
TRBJ1-3	TRBV10-3	CAISESLGQGFSGNTIYF
TRBJ2-2	TRBV6-2/TRBV6-3	CASSYFQGGTGELFF
TRBJ1-5	TRBV27	CASSSDSYSNQPQHF
TRBJ1-6	TRBV27	CASSPTGDRGNSPLHF
TRBJ2-3	TRBV9	CASSVASNSGGATDTQYF
TRBJ1-2	TRBV9	CASSVGGGGYGYTF
TRBJ2-1	TRBV11-3	CASSGSGGEQFF
TRBJ1-2	TRBV2	CASSEAIRNYGYTF
TRBJ1-6	TRBV5-1	CASSLQGYGSPLHF
TRBJ2-1	TRBV5-1	CASSLAPSSYNEQFF
TRBJ1-5	TRBV2	CASSEGPEGQPQHF
TRBJ1-4	TRBV9	CASSVNGGEKLFF
TRBJ2-7	TRBV6-1	CASSGGPGQGAREQYF
TRBJ2-1	TRBV6-1	CASSEALTGAYNEQFF
TRBJ1-2	TRBV5-1	CASSLVPDGYTF
TRBJ1-1	TRBV9	CASSGQGNRATEAFF
TRBJ1-1	TRBV18	CASSEGQNTEAFF
TRBJ2-1	TRBV12-3/TRBV12-4	CASSLVGRGEQFF
TRBJ1-4	TRBV7-9	CASSLEKGFGVHEKLFF
TRBJ2-2	TRBV7-9	CASSLKGTDANTGELFF
TRBJ1-2	TRBV9	CASSVGGTGGLYGYTF
TRBJ2-3	TRBV18	CASSPTGKGTDTQYF
TRBJ1-1	TRBV11-3	CASSLNRYTEAFF
TRBJ2-4	TRBV10-1	CASSDSGAGAAKNIQYF
TRBJ1-6	TRBV3-1/TRBV3-2	CASSQVQSPLHF
TRBJ1-5	TRBV11-2	CASSLTGGGNQPQHF
TRBJ2-1	TRBV7-9	CASSSLSGGFYNEQFF
TRBJ1-6	TRBV11-2	CASSFRQGMNSPLHF
TRBJ1-1	TRBV6-5	CASQEGVMSEAFF
TRBJ1-3	TRBV27	CASSLTGTGPGNTIYF
TRBJ1-5	TRBV10-3	CAIRGQEIASQHF
TRBJ2-7	TRBV7-3	CASSASPGQGPYEQYF
TRBJ2-5	TRBV29-1	CSGQGGGQETQYF
TRBJ1-3	TRBV11-2	CASSFGTGLNSGNTIYF
TRBJ2-1	TRBV5-5	CASSPTPGTGIYNEQFF
TRBJ1-6	TRBV25-1	CASSEYYDRGNSPLHF
TRBJ1-1	TRBV3-1/TRBV3-2	CASSQDMFQKNTEAFF
TRBJ1-5	TRBV2	CASSTRQGVGQPQHF
TRBJ2-2	TRBV11-2	CASSPQGVRTGELFF
TRBJ1-2	TRBV13	CASSLDSGSYGYTF
TRBJ2-5	TRBV5-1	CASSLRRGTETQYF